This T cell receptor (beta chain) derives from a study of OX40 agonist ivuxolimab in advanced cancers. This clone was observed a few times. Germline V lookup: CDR1 SGHRS, CDR2 YFSETQ. J was trimmed by 8 bases and V by 4 bases; bases with no gene match: 17. The CDR3 totals 16 residues. The data were produced by immunoSEQ multiplex PCR, yet TCRdb's version contains in-frame clones alone and is incomplete. The data hold about 110,000 clones, with approximately 90% observed a single time. This TCR was sampled from an adult with an advanced solid tumor such as melanoma, head and neck, liver or kidney cancer. This chain uses TRBV5-1 with TRBJ1-2, with TRBD1 matching 7 bases. Source: CD4+ or CD8+ T cells sorted from blood, taken in a trial of the OX40 agonist ivuxolimab. The chain's CDR3 is CASSPVGGQAGEGYTF. CDR3 nucleotide sequence: TGCGCCAGCAGCCCCGTCGGAGGACAGGCTGGCGAGGGCTACACCTTC.